The 28 T cell receptor beta chains given below trace back to one sample, sequenced in a study of OX40 agonist ivuxolimab in advanced cancers. The receptor library was made with the immunoSEQ multiplex PCR assay. TCRdb holds this immuneACCESS table with in-frame rearrangements only. Some clones are missing; in checked studies, unresolved V genes explain under half, and the rest has no known cause. The sample data list approximately 81,000 clones, and more than 85% of these were observed just once. Together, the top ten hold approximately 15% of the sample. This specimen consisted of CD4+ or CD8+ T cells sorted from blood, obtained in a trial of the OX40 agonist ivuxolimab. All receptors derive from an adult with an advanced solid tumor such as melanoma, head and neck, liver or kidney cancer.

The CDR3 sequence is CASSSRRNTEAFF. DNA of the CDR3: TGTGCCAGCAGCTCCCGACGGAACACTGAAGCTTTCTTT. This sequence joins TRBV13 and TRBJ1-1; D not certain. V was clipped by 4 bases and J by 1 base, with 7 bases between them. The CDR3 loop spans 13 amino acids. Germline-derived CDR1 and CDR2 are PRHDT and FYEKMQ (reference sequence).

This clone appeared a single time. This chain uses TRBV27 with TRBJ2-7; 9 bases map to TRBD1. CDR3 length: 15 residues. V was pared by 4 bases and J by 0 bases, with 4 bases of the junction left unmatched. The V gene's germline CDR1 is MNHEY and CDR2 SMNVEV (reference sequence). In DNA form, the CDR3 reads TGTGCCAGCAGTTCATGGACAGGGGTCTCCTACGAGCAGTACTTC. Translated, it gives CASSSWTGVSYEQYF.

V and J are TRBV28 and TRBJ2-7; 9 positions agree with TRBD1. The CDR3 has 13 residues. CDR1 MDHEN and CDR2 SYDVKM come from the germline V gene. The V segment lost 6 bases and the J segment 4 bases; nucleotides outside the gene matches: 4. The CDR3 loop is CASRGQGWYEQYF. In nucleotides, the CDR3 is TGTGCCAGCAGAGGACAGGGGTGGTACGAGCAGTACTTC.

This chain connects TRBV6-6 to TRBJ1-6; D is uncertain. V gave up 6 bases and J gave up 0 bases, with 12 bases separating them. The CDR3 loop spans 16 amino acids. From germline, CDR1 is MNHNY and CDR2 SVGAGI (reference sequence). CDR3 loop: CASSSVLSSYNSPLHF. CDR3 bases: TGTGCCAGCAGCTCGGTCCTGAGCTCCTATAATTCACCCCTCCACTTT.

This chain links TRBV27 with TRBJ2-7, with 10 positions matching TRBD1. Unmatched junction bases numbered 14, after V lost 6 bases and J lost 0 bases. CDR1 and CDR2 from the germline V gene are MNHEY and SMNVEV (reference sequence). The CDR3 runs 18 residues. CDR3: CASSSPGQGRRFSYEQYF. The CDR3 coding sequence is TGTGCCAGCAGCTCTCCGGGACAGGGGAGGAGGTTCTCCTACGAGCAGTACTTC.

The V gene is TRBV19, the J gene TRBJ1-1, with unresolved D. The CDR3 is made up of 13 amino acids. Germline assignment: CDR1 LNHDA and CDR2 SQIVND (reference sequence). Trimming pared 6 bases from V and 1 base from J, leaving 9 bases between. This CDR3 is CASSPISNTEAFF. The CDR3 region has the DNA TGTGCCAGTAGCCCTATCTCGAACACTGAAGCTTTCTTT.

Here the CDR3 DNA reads TGTGCCAGCAGCGACCCGGGACAGGGGGCGGGAGATACGCAGTATTTT. It codes for CASSDPGQGAGDTQYF. The V and J genes are TRBV9 and TRBJ2-3, with 12 bases lining up with TRBD1. The CDR3 has 16 amino acids. The V gene end was trimmed by 3 bases and the J gene end by 5 bases; junction bases not matched to a gene: 7. Germline V gene sequence: CDR1 SGDLS, CDR2 YYNGEE.

The V and J genes are TRBV4-3 and TRBJ2-3; 8 bases are a match to TRBD2. The trim removed 0 bases at V and 1 base at J, leaving 3 bases unmatched. The CDR3 extends over 16 amino acids. CDR1 and CDR2 (germline): LGHNA, YSLEER. The CDR3 loop is CASSQDRGLGTDTQYF. Here the CDR3 DNA reads TGCGCCAGCAGCCAAGATCGGGGACTAGGCACAGATACGCAGTATTTT.

This clone was detected only once. V and J are TRBV10-3 and TRBJ1-2; the match to TRBD1 covers 10 bases. The CDR3 contains 16 residues. J was trimmed by 4 bases and V by 3 bases; bases with no gene match: 8. The V gene's germline CDR1 is ENHRY and CDR2 SYGVKD. The CDR3 nucleotides read TGTGCCATCAGTGACCCGGGACAGGGGCTGCTCTATGGCTACACCTTC. It translates to CAISDPGQGLLYGYTF.

The chain combines TRBV7-9 with TRBJ2-7; D might be TRBD1 (6 bases). Trimming stripped 4 bases from V and 2 bases from J, with 9 bases between. The CDR3 has 13 residues. From germline, CDR1 is SEHNR and CDR2 FQNEAQ (reference sequence). CDR3 in DNA: TGTGCCAGCAGCTCGGACAGACCCTACGAGCAGTACTTC. It translates to CASSSDRPYEQYF.

The count of this clone is one. The J gene is TRBJ2-7, the V gene TRBV15; TRBD1 agrees at 8 bases. In germline, CDR1 is LNHNV, CDR2 YYDKDF (reference sequence). The CDR3 spans 13 residues. The junction had 4 bases not matched to a gene; V was cut back by 7 bases and J by 2 bases. The CDR3 nucleotides are TGTGCCACCACCCAGGACAGGGCCTACGAGCAGTACTTC. It is translated as CATTQDRAYEQYF.

The V call is TRBV11-3, the J call TRBJ2-7, with 8 bases aligning to TRBD1. The V and J ends lost 5 bases and 6 bases, in that order; junction bases with no gene match: 9. CDR3 size: 14 residues. Per germline, CDR1 SGHNT and CDR2 YENEEA. Here the CDR3 reads CASSIGTGGSEQYF. Written as DNA, the CDR3 is TGTGCCAGCAGCATCGGGACAGGAGGAAGCGAGCAGTACTTC. Full variable domain (missing parts from reference TRBV11-3 and TRBJ2-7): EAGVVQSPRYKIIEKKQPVAFWCNPISGHNTLYWYLQNLGQGPELLIRYENEEAVDDSQLPKDRFSAERLKGVDSTLKIQPAELGDSAVYLCASSIGTGGSEQYFGPGTRLTVT.

This sequence joins TRBV6-4 and TRBJ2-3; D gene unclear. The CDR3 consists of 13 residues. Germline CDR1 and CDR2: MRHNA and SNTAGT. Trimming removed 11 bases from V and 2 bases from J, with 14 bases in between. Here the CDR3 DNA reads TGTGCCGGCCCGGGCCGGCACACAGATACGCAGTATTTT. The encoded protein is CAGPGRHTDTQYF.

The genes are TRBV27 and TRBJ1-1; D remains unclear. The CDR3 spans 13 residues. Germline V lookup: CDR1 MNHEY, CDR2 SMNVEV (reference sequence). V gave up 5 bases and J gave up 0 bases, with 7 bases separating them. The CDR3 region has the DNA TGTGCCAGCAGTGTAGGAGTGAACACTGAAGCTTTCTTT. Encoded protein: CASSVGVNTEAFF.

The chain joins TRBV5-4 to TRBJ1-4; a weak D match, TRBD1 (6 bases). The germline gives CDR1 SGHNT, CDR2 YYREEE (reference sequence). This CDR3 comprises 12 residues. Trimming stripped 4 bases from V and 13 bases from J, with 14 bases between. CDR3 residues: CASSLGGGLLFF. CDR3 nucleotides: TGTGCCAGCAGCCTGGGTGGGGGGCTACTGTTTTTT.

J is TRBJ2-1 and V is TRBV28, with D possibly being TRBD1 or TRBD2 (6 bases each). Trimming cost V 3 bases and J 6 bases, with 9 bases left between them. Germline V gene sequence: CDR1 MDHEN, CDR2 SYDVKM. The CDR3 has 13 amino acids. CDR3 protein: CASSFPGANEQFF. Here the CDR3 DNA reads TGTGCCAGCAGTTTTCCGGGGGCCAATGAGCAGTTCTTC.

The chain couples TRBV5-1 to TRBJ2-1, with D uncertain. CDR3 size: 16 residues. Looked up from germline, CDR1 is SGHRS and CDR2 is YFSETQ. With 0 bases removed from V and 0 bases from J, the gap between germline ends came to 10 bases. CDR3 bases: TGCGCCAGCAGCTTGGTAGGTGGTCACTCCTACAATGAGCAGTTCTTC. Translated, it gives CASSLVGGHSYNEQFF.

V usage is TRBV19 and J usage is TRBJ2-1, with D possibly being TRBD2 (5 bases). V gave up 6 bases and J gave up 0 bases, with 12 bases separating them. CDR1 LNHDA and CDR2 SQIVND come from the germline V gene (reference sequence). The CDR3 runs to 15 residues. CDR3: CASSPRGSSYNEQFF. The CDR3 nucleotides are TGTGCCAGTAGCCCCAGAGGGAGCTCCTACAATGAGCAGTTCTTC.

The chain combines TRBV5-5 with TRBJ2-7; 7 nucleotides match TRBD1. The V segment lost 1 base and the J segment 1 base; nucleotides outside the gene matches: 20. The CDR3 sequence is 20 residues long. Germline V gene data show CDR1 as SGHKS and CDR2 as YYEKEE (reference sequence). The CDR3 sequence is CASSLYISKGFDRVSYEQYF. The CDR3 DNA reads TGTGCCAGCAGCTTGTATATCTCTAAAGGATTCGACAGGGTTTCCTACGAGCAGTACTTC.

Only one count was recorded for this clone. The chain joins TRBV19 to TRBJ2-3; no reliable D call. This CDR3 spans 14 amino acids. The ends were cut back, 5 bases at V and 0 bases at J, with 9 bases in the middle. CDR1 and CDR2 from the germline V gene are LNHDA and SQIVND (reference sequence). The CDR3, as DNA: TGTGCCAGTAGTCAAGGAACTAGCACAGATACGCAGTATTTT. Protein product: CASSQGTSTDTQYF.

The rearrangement links TRBV14 to TRBJ2-7; D uncertain. The CDR3 covers 13 residues. The V end lost 1 base, the J end lost 6 bases, and 10 bases lay between the germline ends. The germline CDR1 and CDR2 sequences are SGHDN and FVKESK. CDR3 protein: CASSQAELAEQYF. The DNA of the CDR3 is TGTGCCAGCAGCCAAGCCGAGCTTGCCGAGCAGTACTTC.

The rearrangement links TRBV19 to TRBJ2-1; D unresolved. The V end lost 2 bases, the J end lost 7 bases, and 6 bases lay between the germline ends. Germline assignment: CDR1 LNHDA and CDR2 SQIVND (reference sequence). The CDR3 consists of 12 residues. This CDR3 reads CASSISSNEQFF. CDR3 DNA: TGTGCCAGTAGTATATCTTCTAATGAGCAGTTCTTC.

This clone came up a few times. The gene calls are TRBV19 and TRBJ1-1, with D perhaps matching TRBD1 (5 bases). The germline V gene encodes CDR1 LNHDA and CDR2 SQIVND (reference sequence). This CDR3 is 15 amino acids long. V lost 8 bases, J lost 5 bases, and 21 bases lay in between. The CDR3 sequence is CASSPGRGLETEAFF. The CDR3 nucleotides are TGTGCCAGTTCCCCAGGGCGGGGGTTGGAGACTGAAGCTTTCTTT.

The chain employs TRBV4-1 and TRBJ2-1, with TRBD1 identical over 9 bases. The length of the CDR3 is 16 residues. Unmatched junction bases numbered 3, after V lost 3 bases and J lost 0 bases. The germline V gene has CDR1 MGHRA and CDR2 YSYEKL. CDR3 in amino acids: CASSQLQGASYNEQFF. In nucleotides, the CDR3 is TGCGCCAGCAGCCAGCTACAGGGGGCCTCCTACAATGAGCAGTTCTTC.

This chain joins TRBV19 and TRBJ2-5; 9 nucleotides match TRBD2. Unmatched junction bases numbered 13, after V lost 4 bases and J lost 4 bases. This CDR3 contains 17 residues. Germline V CDR1 and CDR2: LNHDA, SQIVND (reference sequence). The CDR3 DNA reads TGTGCCAGTAGTAGATCCGGGACTAGCAACATCGGAGAGACCCAGTACTTC. It codes for CASSRSGTSNIGETQYF.

This clone was found a few times. The CDR3 DNA follows: TGTGCCAGCAGCTTAGGGTGGGCAAACGAGCAGTACTTC. Its translation is CASSLGWANEQYF. The chain is built from TRBV7-6 and TRBJ2-7; the D is unclear. From germline, CDR1 is SGHVS and CDR2 FNYEAQ. Deletions cut 1 base from V and 5 bases from J, with 9 bases between. The CDR3 is 13 amino acids.

V usage is TRBV13 and J usage is TRBJ1-4, with D perhaps matching TRBD1 (5 bases). Trimming shortened V by 0 bases and J by 10 bases, and 18 bases separated the two germline ends. The CDR3 consists of 16 residues. Germline CDR1 is PRHDT and CDR2 is FYEKMQ (reference sequence). CDR3 loop: CASSLGGAGKWGKLFF. The CDR3 region has the DNA TGTGCCAGCAGCTTAGGTGGGGCCGGCAAGTGGGGAAAACTGTTTTTT.

The V call is TRBV27, the J call TRBJ1-1, with 9 bases that match TRBD1. CDR1 and CDR2 from the germline V gene are MNHEY and SMNVEV (reference sequence). Unmatched junction bases numbered 10, after V lost 7 bases and J lost 4 bases. The CDR3 has 15 amino acids. The CDR3 DNA reads as TGTGCCAGCAACGCAAAACAGGGGGCACTCACTGAAGCTTTCTTT. Translating gives CASNAKQGALTEAFF.